This TCR beta chain was recorded in a study of T cells in Graves' hyperthyroidism and ophthalmopathy. Study findings and constraints: Most expanded thyroid clonotypes above 0.001 recurred in blood. For ophthalmopathy, model prediction preceded onset by a median about 6.4 months.

Points on this clonotype: Antigen specificity is unknown.

Amplified TCR beta CDR3 regions came from RNA transcripts. TCR CDR3 underwent first-round RT-PCR with the HTBI primer set. TCRdb re-called the multiplex PCR reads through MiXCR, storing one row per CDR3 protein. The sample has under 550,000 distinct CDR3 sequences, roughly 21% seen once. This CDR3 has 16 amino acids. The germline CDR1 and CDR2 sequences are MGHRA and YSYEKL. Between the trimmed V and J ends, which lost 1 base and 8 bases, there was a span of 20 bases. This sequence was found in a man aged 40-49 years with Graves' ophthalmopathy. The specimen sequenced was blood. The rearrangement links TRBV4-1 to TRBJ1-2; D is possibly TRBD1 (6 bases). The CDR3 DNA follows: TGCGCCAGCAGCCAAGTCCCCCGGGGGGGGGCTCACGGCTACACCTTC. Translation gives CASSQVPRGGAHGYTF.